This T cell receptor (beta chain) originates from a study of post-analysis software for immune sequencing data. On the study more broadly: The courses of disease that were included comprised relapsing-remitting, secondary progressive and progressive-relapsing multiple sclerosis.

TCR beta libraries were prepared from cDNA with unique molecular identifiers. When about 0.95 to 10 million T cells were used, they gave about 550,000 cDNA molecules. TCRdb analysed the PCR reads with MiXCR anew, one entry per CDR3 protein. The sample yields approximately 160,000 distinct CDR3 sequences, about 30% seen once. This clonotype has just one count. Its antigen remains unknown. A much larger clone is a single base away; this may be a read error. Germline V gene sequence: CDR1 MGHRA, CDR2 YSYEKL. The CDR3 covers 17 residues. Whole-study findings and limits: Elevated frequency relative to controls characterized several TRBV segments in patients, TRBV5-6, TRBV5-1 and TRBV20-1 among them. Controls' normalized Chao1 diversity significantly exceeded that of multiple sclerosis patients. Same-batch preparations were strongly co-clustered by F measure.

The J gene is TRBJ2-1, the V gene TRBV4-1; no clear D gene. Judging by the DNA end, TRBJ2-7 fits better; the J call may be wrong. This sequence originates from a girl between 5 and 17 years old with multiple sclerosis. Input material: blood. The CDR3 sequence: CASSLFGGESSYNEQYF. In DNA form, the CDR3 reads TGCGCCAGCAGCCTCTTTGGTGGGGAAAGCTCCTACAATGAGCAGTACTTC.